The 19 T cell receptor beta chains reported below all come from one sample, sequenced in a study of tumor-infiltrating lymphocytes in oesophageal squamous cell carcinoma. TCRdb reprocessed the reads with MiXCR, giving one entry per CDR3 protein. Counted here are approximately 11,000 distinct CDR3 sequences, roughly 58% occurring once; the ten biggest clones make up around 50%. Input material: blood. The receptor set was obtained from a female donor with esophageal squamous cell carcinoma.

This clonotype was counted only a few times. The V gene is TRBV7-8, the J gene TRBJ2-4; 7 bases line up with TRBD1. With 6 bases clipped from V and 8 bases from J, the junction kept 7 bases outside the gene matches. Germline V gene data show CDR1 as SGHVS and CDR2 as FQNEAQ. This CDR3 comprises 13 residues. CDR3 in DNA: TGTGCCAGCAGTTCAATCACAGGGGACATTCAGTACTTC. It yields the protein CASSSITGDIQYF.

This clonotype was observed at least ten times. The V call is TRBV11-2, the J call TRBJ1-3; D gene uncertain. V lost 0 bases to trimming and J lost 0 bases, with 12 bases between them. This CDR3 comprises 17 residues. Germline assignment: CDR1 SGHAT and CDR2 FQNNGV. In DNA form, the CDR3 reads TGTGCCAGCAGCTTAGACGCCAGAAGGGCCTCTGGAAACACCATATATTTT. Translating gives CASSLDARRASGNTIYF.

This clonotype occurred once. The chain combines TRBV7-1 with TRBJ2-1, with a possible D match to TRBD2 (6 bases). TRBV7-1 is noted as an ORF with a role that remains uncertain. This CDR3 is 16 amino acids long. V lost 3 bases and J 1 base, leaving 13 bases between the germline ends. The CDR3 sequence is CASSSPGLFSYNEQFF. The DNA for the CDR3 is TGTGCCAGCAGCTCTCCGGGACTTTTTTCCTACAATGAGCAGTTCTTC.

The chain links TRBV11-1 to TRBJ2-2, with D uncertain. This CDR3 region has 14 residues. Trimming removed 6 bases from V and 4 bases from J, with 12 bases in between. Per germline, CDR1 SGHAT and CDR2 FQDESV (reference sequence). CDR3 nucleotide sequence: TGTGCCAGCAGGTCTGGCCGGAGCACCGGGGAGCTGTTTTTT. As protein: CASRSGRSTGELFF.

The CDR3 loop is CASSLTGPQETQYF. CDR3 bases: TGTGCCAGCAGCTTAACAGGCCCCCAAGAGACCCAGTACTTC. The chain uses TRBV7-8 and TRBJ2-4, with D possibly TRBD1 on 5 matching bases. The end of the DNA fits TRBJ2-5 better, so the J call may be wrong. In germline, CDR1 is SGHVS, CDR2 FQNEAQ. CDR3 length: 14 residues.

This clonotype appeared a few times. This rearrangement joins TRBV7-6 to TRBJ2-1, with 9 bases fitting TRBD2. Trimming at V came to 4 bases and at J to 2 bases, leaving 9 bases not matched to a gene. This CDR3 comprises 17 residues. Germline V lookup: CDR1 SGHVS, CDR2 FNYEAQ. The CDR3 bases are TGTGCCAGCAGCTCCTCATTAGCGGGAGATGCCTACAATGAGCAGTTCTTC. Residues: CASSSSLAGDAYNEQFF.

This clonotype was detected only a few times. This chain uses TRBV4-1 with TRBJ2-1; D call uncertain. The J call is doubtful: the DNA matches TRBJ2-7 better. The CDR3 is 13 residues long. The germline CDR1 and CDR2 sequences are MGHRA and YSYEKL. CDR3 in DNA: TGCGCCAGCAGCCAAGATCCCCTCTTGGAGCAGTACTTC. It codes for CASSQDPLLEQYF.

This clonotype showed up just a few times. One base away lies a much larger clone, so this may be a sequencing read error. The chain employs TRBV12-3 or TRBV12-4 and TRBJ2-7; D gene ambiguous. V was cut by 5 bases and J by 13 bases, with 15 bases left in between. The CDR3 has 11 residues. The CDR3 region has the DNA TGTGCCAGCAGTCGTCCGCCGGAATTCTACTTC. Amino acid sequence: CASSRPPEFYF.

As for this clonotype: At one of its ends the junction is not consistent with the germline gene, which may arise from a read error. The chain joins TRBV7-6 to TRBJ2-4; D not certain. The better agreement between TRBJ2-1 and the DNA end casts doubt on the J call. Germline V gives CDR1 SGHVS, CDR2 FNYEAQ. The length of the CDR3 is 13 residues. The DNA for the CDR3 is TGTGCTAGCAGCTTACGTCGAAACAATGAGCAGTTCTTC. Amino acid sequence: CASSLRRNNEQFF.

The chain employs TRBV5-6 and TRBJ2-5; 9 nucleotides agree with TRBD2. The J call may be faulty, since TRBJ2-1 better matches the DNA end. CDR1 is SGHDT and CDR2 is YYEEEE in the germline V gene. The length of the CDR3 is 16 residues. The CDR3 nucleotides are TGTGCCAGCAGCTTGGCCAGCGGGGGGAGGTACAATGAGCAGTTCTTC. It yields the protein CASSLASGGRYNEQFF.

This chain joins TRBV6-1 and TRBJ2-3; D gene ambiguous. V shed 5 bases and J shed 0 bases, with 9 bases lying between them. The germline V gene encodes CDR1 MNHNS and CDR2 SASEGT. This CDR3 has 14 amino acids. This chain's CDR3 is CASSPTDSTDTQYF. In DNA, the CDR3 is TGTGCCAGCAGTCCCACCGATAGCACAGATACGCAGTATTTT.

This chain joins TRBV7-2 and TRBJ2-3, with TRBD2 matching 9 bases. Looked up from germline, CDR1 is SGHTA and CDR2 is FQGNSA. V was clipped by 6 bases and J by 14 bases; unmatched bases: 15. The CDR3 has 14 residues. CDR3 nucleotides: TGTGCCAGCAGTGGAGCGGGAGGAACCGGGGAGCTGTATTTT. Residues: CASSGAGGTGELYF.

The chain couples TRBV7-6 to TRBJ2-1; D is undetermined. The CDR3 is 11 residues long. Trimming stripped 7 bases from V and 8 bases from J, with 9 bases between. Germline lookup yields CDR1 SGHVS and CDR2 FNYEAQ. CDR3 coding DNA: TGTGCCAGCACCCCCCAGGATGAGCAGTTCTTC. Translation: CASTPQDEQFF. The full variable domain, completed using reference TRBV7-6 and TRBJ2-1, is GAGVSQSPRYKVTKRGQDVALRCDPISGHVSLYWYRQALGQGPEFLTYFNYEAQQDKSGLPNDRFSAERPEGSISTLTIQRTEQRDSAMYRCASTPQDEQFFGPGTRLTVL.

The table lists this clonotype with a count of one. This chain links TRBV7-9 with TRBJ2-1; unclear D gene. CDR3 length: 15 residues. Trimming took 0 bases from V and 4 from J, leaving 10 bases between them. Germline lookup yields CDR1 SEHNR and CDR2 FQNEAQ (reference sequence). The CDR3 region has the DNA TGTGCCAGCAGCTTAGCTAGTGTTGGGTACAATGAGCAGTTCTTC. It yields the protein CASSLASVGYNEQFF.

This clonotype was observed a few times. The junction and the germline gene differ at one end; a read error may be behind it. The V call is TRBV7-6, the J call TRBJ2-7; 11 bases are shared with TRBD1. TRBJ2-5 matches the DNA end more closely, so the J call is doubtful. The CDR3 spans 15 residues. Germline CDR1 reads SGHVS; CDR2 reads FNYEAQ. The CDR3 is CASSRGQGAMETQYF. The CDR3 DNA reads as TGTGCTAGCAGCCGCGGACAGGGGGCGATGGAGACCCAGTACTTC.

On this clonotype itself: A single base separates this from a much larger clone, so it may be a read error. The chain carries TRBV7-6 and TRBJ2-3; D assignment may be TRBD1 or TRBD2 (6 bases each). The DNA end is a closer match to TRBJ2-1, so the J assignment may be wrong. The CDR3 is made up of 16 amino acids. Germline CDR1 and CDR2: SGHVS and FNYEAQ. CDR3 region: CASSLGTGTFAYEQFF. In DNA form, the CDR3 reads TGTGCCAGCAGCTTAGGAACAGGGACTTTTGCCTACGAGCAGTTCTTC.

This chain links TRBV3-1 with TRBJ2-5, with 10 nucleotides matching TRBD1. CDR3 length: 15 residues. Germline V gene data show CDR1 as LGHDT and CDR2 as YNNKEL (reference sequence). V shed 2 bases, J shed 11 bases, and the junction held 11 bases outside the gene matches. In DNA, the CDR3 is TGTGCCAGCAGCCAATACGGGACAGGGGTAGGAGAGCAGTACTTC. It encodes CASSQYGTGVGEQYF.

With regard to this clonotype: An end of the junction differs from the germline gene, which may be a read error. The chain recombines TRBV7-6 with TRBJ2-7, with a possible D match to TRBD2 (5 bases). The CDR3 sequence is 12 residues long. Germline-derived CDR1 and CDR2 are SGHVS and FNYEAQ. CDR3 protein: CASTVEGSPLHF. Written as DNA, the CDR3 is TGTGCCAGCACCGTAGAGGGTTCACCCCTCCACTTC.

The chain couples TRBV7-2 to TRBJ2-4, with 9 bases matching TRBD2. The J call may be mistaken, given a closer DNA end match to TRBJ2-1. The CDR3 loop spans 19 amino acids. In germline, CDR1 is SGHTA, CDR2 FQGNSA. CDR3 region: CASSLFRVGERGRAGEQFF. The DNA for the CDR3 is TGTGCCAGCAGCTTATTCAGGGTTGGGGAGCGCGGGAGGGCCGGTGAGCAGTTCTTC.